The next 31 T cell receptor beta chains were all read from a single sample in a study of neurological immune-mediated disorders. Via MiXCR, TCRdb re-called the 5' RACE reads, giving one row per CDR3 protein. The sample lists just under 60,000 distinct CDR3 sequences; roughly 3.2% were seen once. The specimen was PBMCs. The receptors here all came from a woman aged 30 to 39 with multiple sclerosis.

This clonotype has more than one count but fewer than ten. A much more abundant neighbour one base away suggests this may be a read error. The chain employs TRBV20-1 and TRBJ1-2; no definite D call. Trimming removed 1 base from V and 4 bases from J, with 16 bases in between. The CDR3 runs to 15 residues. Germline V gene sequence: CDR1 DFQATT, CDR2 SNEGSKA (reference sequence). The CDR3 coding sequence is TGCAGTGCTAGAGTTCTAGATAAGGGCCTCTATGGCTACACCTTC. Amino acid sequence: CSARVLDKGLYGYTF.

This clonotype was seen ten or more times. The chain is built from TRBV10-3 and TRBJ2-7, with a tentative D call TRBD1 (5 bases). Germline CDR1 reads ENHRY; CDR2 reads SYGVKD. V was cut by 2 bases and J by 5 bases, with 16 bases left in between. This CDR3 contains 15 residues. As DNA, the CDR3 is TGTGCCATCAGTGAGCAAGGGCAGGGCGGTAACGAGCAGTACTTC. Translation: CAISEQGQGGNEQYF.

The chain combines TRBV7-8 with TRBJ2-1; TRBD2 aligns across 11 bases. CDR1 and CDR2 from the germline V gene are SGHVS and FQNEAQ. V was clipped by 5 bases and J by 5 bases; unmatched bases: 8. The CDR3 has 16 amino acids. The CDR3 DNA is TGTGCCAGCAGCGAAAGAACGACTAGCGGGGACAATGAGCAGTTCTTC. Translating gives CASSERTTSGDNEQFF.

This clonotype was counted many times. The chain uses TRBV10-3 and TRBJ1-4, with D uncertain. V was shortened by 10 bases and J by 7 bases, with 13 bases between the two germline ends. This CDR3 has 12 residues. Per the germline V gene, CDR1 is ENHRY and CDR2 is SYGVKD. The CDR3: CAKGWLSEKLFF. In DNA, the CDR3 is TGTGCCAAAGGGTGGTTGTCTGAAAAACTGTTTTTT.

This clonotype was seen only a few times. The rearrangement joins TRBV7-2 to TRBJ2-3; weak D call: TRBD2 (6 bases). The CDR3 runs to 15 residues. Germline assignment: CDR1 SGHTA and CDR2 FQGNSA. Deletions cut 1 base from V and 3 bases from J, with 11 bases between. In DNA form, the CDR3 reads TGTGCCAGCAGCTTAGAAGGGACTGCGACAGATACGCAGTATTTT. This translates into CASSLEGTATDTQYF. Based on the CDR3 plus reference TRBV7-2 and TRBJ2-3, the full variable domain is GAGVSQSPSNKVTEKGKDVELRCDPISGHTALYWYRQSLGQGLEFLIYFQGNSAPDKSGLPSDRFSAERTGGSVSTLTIQRTQQEDSAVYLCASSLEGTATDTQYFGPGTRLTVL.

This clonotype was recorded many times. The CDR3 protein is CASSQDPRTHYGYTF. CDR3 nucleotide sequence: TGTGCCAGCAGCCAAGATCCTCGTACCCACTATGGCTACACCTTC. The chain is built from TRBV3-1 and TRBJ1-2; D is unresolved. The germline V gene has CDR1 LGHDT and CDR2 YNNKEL (reference sequence). There are 15 residues in the CDR3. The ends were cut back, 0 bases at V and 3 bases at J, with 11 bases in the middle.

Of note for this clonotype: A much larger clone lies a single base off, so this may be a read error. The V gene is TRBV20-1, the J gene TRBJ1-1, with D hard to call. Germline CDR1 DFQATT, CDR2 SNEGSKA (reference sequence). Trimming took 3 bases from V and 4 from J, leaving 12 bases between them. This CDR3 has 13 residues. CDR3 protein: CSASRKVGTEAFF. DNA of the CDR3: TGCAGTGCTAGTAGGAAGGTTGGCACTGAAGCTTTCTTT.

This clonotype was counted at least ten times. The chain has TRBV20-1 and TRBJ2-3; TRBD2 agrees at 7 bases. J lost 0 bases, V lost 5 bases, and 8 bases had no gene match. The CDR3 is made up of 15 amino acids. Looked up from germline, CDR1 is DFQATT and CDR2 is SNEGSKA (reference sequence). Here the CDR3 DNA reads TGCAGTGCTCCTTGGACTAGAACTAGCACAGATACGCAGTATTTT. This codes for CSAPWTRTSTDTQYF.

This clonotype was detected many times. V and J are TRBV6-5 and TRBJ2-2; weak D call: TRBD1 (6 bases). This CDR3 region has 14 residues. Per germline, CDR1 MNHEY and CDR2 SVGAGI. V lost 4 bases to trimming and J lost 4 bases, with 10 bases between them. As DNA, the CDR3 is TGTGCCAGCAGTTTTAGGGGGTTCACCGGGGAGCTGTTTTTT. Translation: CASSFRGFTGELFF.

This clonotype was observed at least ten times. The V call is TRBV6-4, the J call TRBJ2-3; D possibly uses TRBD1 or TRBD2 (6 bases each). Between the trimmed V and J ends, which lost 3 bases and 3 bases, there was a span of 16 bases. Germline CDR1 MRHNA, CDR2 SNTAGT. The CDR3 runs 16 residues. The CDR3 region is CASSEKGEVRTDTQYF. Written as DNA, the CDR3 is TGTGCCAGCAGTGAAAAGGGGGAGGTGAGAACAGATACGCAGTATTTT.

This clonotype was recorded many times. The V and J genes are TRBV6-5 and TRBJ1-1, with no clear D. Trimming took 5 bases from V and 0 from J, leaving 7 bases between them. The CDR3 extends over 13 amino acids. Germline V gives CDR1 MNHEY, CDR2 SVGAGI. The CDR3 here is CASSLTVNTEAFF. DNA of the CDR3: TGTGCCAGCAGTCTGACGGTGAACACTGAAGCTTTCTTT.

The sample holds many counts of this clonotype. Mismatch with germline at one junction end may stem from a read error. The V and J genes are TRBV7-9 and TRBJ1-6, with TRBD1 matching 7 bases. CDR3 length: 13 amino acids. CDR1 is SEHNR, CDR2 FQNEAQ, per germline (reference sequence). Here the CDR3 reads CASRSTGAGPLNF. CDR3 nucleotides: TGTGCCAGCAGGTCCACAGGGGCAGGGCCCCTCAACTTT.

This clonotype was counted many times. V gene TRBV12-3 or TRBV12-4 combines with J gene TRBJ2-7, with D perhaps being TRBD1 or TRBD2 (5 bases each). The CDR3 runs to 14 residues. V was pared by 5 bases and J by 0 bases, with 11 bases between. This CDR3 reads CASSQGRSSYEQYF. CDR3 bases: TGTGCCAGCAGTCAGGGACGGAGCTCCTACGAGCAGTACTTC.

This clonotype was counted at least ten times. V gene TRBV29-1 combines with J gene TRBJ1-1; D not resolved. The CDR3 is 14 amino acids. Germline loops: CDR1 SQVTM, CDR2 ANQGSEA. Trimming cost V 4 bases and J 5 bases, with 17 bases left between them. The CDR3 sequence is CSVAWSWDGTEAFF. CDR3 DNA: TGCAGCGTTGCCTGGTCTTGGGATGGGACTGAAGCTTTCTTT.

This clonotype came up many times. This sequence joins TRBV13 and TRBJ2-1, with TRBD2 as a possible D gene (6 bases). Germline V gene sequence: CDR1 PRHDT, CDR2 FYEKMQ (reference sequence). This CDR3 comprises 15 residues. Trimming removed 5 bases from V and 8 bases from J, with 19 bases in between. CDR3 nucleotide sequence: TGTGCCAGCAGCACTCGAGACACGGGGAGGCATGAGCAGTTCTTC. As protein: CASSTRDTGRHEQFF.

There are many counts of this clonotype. The CDR3 DNA reads as TGCAGCTTTCGGACAGGGAGGTACAATGAGCAGTTCTTC. Translating gives CSFRTGRYNEQFF. The rearrangement uses TRBV29-1 and TRBJ2-1; 8 bases agree with TRBD1. J gave up 4 bases and V 8 bases, and 7 bases lay outside the gene matches. The germline V gene encodes CDR1 SQVTM and CDR2 ANQGSEA. The CDR3 is 13 residues long.

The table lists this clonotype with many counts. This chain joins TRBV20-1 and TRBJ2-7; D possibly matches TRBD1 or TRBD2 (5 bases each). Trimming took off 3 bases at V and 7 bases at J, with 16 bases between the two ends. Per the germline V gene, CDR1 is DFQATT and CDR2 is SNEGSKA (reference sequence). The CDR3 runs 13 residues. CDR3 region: CSASMLTEGEQYF. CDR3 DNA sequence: TGCAGTGCTAGTATGCTCACCGAGGGGGAGCAGTACTTC.

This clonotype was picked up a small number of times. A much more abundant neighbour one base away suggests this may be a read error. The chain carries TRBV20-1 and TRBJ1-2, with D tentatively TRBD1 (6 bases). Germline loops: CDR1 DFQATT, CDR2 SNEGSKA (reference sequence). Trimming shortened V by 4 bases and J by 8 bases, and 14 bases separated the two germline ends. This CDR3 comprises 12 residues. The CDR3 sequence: CSAITGREGYTF. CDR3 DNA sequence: TGCAGTGCTATCACAGGGCGGGAGGGCTACACCTTC.

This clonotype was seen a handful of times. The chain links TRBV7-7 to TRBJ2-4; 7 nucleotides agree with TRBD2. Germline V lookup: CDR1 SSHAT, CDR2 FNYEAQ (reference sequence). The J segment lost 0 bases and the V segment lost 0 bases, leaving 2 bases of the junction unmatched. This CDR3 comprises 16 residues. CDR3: CASSLAGGIAKNIQYF. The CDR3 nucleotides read TGTGCCAGCAGCTTAGCGGGGGGGATAGCCAAAAACATTCAGTACTTC. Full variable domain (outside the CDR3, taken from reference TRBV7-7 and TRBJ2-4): GAGVSQSPRYKVTKRGQDVTLRCDPISSHATLYWYQQALGQGPEFLTYFNYEAQPDKSGLPSDRFSAERPEGSISTLTIQRTEQRDSAMYRCASSLAGGIAKNIQYFGAGTRLSVL.

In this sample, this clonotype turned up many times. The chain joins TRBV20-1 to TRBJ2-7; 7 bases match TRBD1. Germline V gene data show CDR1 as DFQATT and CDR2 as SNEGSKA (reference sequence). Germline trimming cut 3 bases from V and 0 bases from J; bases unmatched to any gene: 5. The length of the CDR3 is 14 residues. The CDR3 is CSARDRDSSYEQYF. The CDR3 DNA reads TGCAGTGCTAGGGACCGGGACAGCTCCTACGAGCAGTACTTC.

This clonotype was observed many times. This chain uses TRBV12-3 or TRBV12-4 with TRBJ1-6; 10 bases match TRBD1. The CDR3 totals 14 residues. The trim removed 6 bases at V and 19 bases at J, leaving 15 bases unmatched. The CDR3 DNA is TGTGCCAGCAGAACCGGGACAGGGGACCCAGTACTTCACTTT. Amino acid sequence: CASRTGTGDPVLHF.

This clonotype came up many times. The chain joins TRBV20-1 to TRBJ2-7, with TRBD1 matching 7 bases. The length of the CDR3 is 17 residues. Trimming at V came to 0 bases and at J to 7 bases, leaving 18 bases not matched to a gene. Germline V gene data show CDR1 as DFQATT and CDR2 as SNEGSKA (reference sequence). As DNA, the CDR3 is TGCAGTGCTAGAGATCACCTCTCATTAGGGGGCTTGGAAGAGCAGTACTTC. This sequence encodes CSARDHLSLGGLEEQYF.

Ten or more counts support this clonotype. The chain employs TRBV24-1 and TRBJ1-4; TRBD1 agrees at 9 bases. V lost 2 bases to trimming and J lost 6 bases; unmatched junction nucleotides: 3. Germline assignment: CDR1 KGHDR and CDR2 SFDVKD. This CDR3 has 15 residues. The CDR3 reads CATSDSGTGYEKLFF. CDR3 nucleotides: TGTGCCACCAGTGATTCCGGGACAGGGTATGAAAAACTGTTTTTT.

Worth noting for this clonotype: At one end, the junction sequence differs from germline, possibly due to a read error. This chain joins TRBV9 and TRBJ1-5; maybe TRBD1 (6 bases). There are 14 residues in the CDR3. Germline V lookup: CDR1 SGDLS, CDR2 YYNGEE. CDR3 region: CASSADSGNQPQNF. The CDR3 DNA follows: TGTGCCAGCAGTGCGGACAGTGGCAATCAGCCCCAGAATTTT.

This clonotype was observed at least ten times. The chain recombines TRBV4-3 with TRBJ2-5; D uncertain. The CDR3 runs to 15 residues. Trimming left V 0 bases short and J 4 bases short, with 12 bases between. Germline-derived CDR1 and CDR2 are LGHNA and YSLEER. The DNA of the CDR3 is TGCGCCAGCAGCCAAGATTGGCAGGTCAGAGAGACCCAGTACTTC. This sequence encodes CASSQDWQVRETQYF.

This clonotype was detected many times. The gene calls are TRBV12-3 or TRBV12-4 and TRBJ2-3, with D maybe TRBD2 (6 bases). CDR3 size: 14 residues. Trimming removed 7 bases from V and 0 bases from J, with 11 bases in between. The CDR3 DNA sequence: TGTGCCAGCAACCGGGACTGGAGCACAGATACGCAGTATTTT. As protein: CASNRDWSTDTQYF.

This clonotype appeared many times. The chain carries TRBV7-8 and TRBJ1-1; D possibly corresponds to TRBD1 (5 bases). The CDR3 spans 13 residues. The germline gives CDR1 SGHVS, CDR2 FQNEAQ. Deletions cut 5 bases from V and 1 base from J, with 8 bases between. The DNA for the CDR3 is TGTGCCAGCAGCAGTGACAGGAACACTGAAGCTTTCTTT. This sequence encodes CASSSDRNTEAFF. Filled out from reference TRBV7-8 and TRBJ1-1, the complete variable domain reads GAGVSQSPRYKVAKRGQDVALRCDPISGHVSLFWYQQALGQGPEFLTYFQNEAQLDKSGLPSDRFFAERPEGSVSTLKIQRTQQEDSAVYLCASSSDRNTEAFFGQGTRLTVV.

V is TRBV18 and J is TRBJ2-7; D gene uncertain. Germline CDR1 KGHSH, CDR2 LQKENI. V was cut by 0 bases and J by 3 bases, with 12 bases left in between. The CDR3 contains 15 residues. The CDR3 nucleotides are TGTGCCAGCTCACCACCAGGGAATCGGCACTACGAGCAGTACTTC. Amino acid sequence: CASSPPGNRHYEQYF.

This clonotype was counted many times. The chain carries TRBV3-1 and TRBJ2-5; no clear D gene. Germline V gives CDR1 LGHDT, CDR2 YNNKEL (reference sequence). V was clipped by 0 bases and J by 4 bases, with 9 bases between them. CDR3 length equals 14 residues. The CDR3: CASSQDRVAETQYF. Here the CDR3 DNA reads TGTGCCAGCAGCCAAGATCGAGTGGCAGAGACCCAGTACTTC.

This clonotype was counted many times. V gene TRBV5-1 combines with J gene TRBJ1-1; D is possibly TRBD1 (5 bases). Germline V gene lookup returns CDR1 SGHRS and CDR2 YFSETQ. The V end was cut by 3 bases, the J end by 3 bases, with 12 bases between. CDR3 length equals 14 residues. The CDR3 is CASSWGGRDTEAFF. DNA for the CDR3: TGCGCCAGCAGCTGGGGGGGTCGAGACACTGAAGCTTTCTTT.

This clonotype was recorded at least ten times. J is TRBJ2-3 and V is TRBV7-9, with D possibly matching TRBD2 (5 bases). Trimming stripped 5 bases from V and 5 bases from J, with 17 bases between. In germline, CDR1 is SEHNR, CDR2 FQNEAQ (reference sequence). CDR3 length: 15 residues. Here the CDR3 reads CASSPKQRVLDTQYF. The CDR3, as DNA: TGTGCCAGCAGCCCAAAACAGAGGGTACTAGATACGCAGTATTTT. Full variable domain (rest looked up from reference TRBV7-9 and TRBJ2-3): DTGVSQNPRHKITKRGQNVTFRCDPISEHNRLYWYRQTLGQGPEFLTYFQNEAQLEKSRLLSDRFSAERPKGSFSTLEIQRTEQGDSAMYLCASSPKQRVLDTQYFGPGTRLTVL.